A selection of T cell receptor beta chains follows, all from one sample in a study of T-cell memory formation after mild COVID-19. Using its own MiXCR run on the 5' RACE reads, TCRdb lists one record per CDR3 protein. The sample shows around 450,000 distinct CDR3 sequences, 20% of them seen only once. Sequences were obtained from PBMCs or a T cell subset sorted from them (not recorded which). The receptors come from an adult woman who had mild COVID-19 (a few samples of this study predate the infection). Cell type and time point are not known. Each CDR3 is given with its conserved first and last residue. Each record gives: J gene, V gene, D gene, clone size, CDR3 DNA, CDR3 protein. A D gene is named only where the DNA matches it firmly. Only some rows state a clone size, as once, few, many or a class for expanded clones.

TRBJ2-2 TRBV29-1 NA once TGCAGCGTTGGCCTGGCTTTCGACACCGGGGAGCTGTTTTTT CSVGLAFDTGELFF
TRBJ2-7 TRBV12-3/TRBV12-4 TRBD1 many TGTGCCAGCAGTTTGGACAGGACCTCCTACGAGCAGTACTTC CASSLDRTSYEQYF
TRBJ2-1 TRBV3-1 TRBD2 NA TGTGCCAGCAGCCAAGGGGGGACTAGACGGGACGAGCAGTTCTTC CASSQGGTRRDEQFF
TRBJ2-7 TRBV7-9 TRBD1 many TGTGCCAGCAGTCCCCGGGACAGAGCCTACGAGCAGTACTTC CASSPRDRAYEQYF
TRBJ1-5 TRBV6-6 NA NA TGTGCCAGCTCCTGGGGGGGATATAGCAATCAGCCCCAGCATTTT CASSWGGYSNQPQHF
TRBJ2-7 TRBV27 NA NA TGTGCCAGCAGTCCCAGACCCATACCCTACTACGAGCAGTACTTC CASSPRPIPYYEQYF
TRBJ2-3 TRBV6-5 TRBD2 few TGTGCCAGCTCACGCGGGGGACCTGTCACAGATACGCAGTATTTT CASSRGGPVTDTQYF
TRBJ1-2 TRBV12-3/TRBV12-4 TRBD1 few TGTGCCAGCAGTAGGGGGAAGGGGGCGGACTATGGCTACACCTTC CASSRGKGADYGYTF
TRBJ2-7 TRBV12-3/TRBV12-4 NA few TGTGCCAGCAGTACGCGACGTCAGTCCCCGGGGCCCGAGCAGTACTTC CASSTRRQSPGPEQYF
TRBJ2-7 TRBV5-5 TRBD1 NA TGTGCCAGCAGCAAACAGGGGGCCCTCTCCTACGAGCAGTACTTC CASSKQGALSYEQYF
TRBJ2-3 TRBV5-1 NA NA TGCGCCAGCAGCGAGGGGGAAGATACGCAGTATTTT CASSEGEDTQYF
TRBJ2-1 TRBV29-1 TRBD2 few TGCAGCGTTGAGGGACTAGCGGGATACAATGAGCAGTTCTTC CSVEGLAGYNEQFF
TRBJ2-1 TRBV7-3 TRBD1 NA TGTGCCAGCAGCTCATCCGGGACAGGAGACAATGAGCAGTTCTTC CASSSSGTGDNEQFF
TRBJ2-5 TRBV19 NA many TGTGCCAGTAGTATTGATCACAGCCAAGAGACCCAGTACTTC CASSIDHSQETQYF
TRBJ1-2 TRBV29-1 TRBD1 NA TGCAGCGTTCGGGACAGGGCTAACTATGGCTACACCTTC CSVRDRANYGYTF
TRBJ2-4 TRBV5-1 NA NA TGCGCCAGCAGCTTGGGAGAGGGTATGGACATTCAGTACTTC CASSLGEGMDIQYF
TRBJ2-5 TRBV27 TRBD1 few TGTGCCAGCAGCCTGACAGGGCGGTTCGGGGCCCAGTACTTC CASSLTGRFGAQYF
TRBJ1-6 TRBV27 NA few TGTGCCAGCAGTTCGGTTAATTATAATTCACCCCTCCACTTT CASSSVNYNSPLHF
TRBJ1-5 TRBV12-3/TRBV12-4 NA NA TGTGCCAGCAGTTTAAATAGACAGCCCCAGCATTTT CASSLNRQPQHF
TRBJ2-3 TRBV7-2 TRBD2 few TGTGCCAGCAGCCCCTCTAGCGGGAGGATAAAGACAGATACGCAGTATTTT CASSPSSGRIKTDTQYF
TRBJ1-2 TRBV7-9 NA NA TGTGCCAGCAGCTTCGGGGATCCTATTAACTATGGCTACACCTTC CASSFGDPINYGYTF
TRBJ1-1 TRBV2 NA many TGTGCCAGCAGTGAAAGGTTGGTGAGGAACACTGAAGCTTTCTTT CASSERLVRNTEAFF
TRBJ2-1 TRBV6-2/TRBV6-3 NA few TGTGCCAGCAAAAACGCCGGACAGAGCGGCGAGCAGTTCTTC CASKNAGQSGEQFF
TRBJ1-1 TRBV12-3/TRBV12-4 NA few TGTGCCAGCAGTCGACAGCCGATGAACACTGAAGCTTTCTTT CASSRQPMNTEAFF
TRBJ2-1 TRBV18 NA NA TGTGCCAGCTCACCGAACTCCATAACCTACAATGAGCAGTTCTTC CASSPNSITYNEQFF
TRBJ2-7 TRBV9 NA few TGTGCCAGCAGCGTGTCCCCAGAGGGGTACGAGCAGTACTTC CASSVSPEGYEQYF
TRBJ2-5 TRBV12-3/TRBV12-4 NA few TGTGCCAGCAGTCGAATAGGAGCTCAAGAGACCCAGTACTTC CASSRIGAQETQYF
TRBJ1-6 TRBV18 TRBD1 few TGTGCCAGCTCGCCTGGACAGGCTAATTCACCCCTCCACTTT CASSPGQANSPLHF
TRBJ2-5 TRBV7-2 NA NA TGTGCCAGCAGCTTAGATCGTCTCCAAGAGACCCAGTACTTC CASSLDRLQETQYF
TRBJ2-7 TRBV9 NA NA TGTGCCAGCAGCGCCGACCGGGACTCGACCTACGAGCAGTACTTC CASSADRDSTYEQYF
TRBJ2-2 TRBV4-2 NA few TGTGCCAGCAGCCAAGTTTGGACCAACACCGGGGAGCTGTTTTTT CASSQVWTNTGELFF
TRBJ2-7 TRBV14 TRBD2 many TGTGCCAGCAGCCCACTCGGGACTAGCAGGTCCTACGAGCAGTACTTC CASSPLGTSRSYEQYF
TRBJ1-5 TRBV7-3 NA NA TGTGCCAGCAGCATCCATCAGCCCCAGCATTTT CASSIHQPQHF
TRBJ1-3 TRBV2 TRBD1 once TGTGCCAGCAGTACCGACAGGGGGGCTGGAAACACCATATATTTT CASSTDRGAGNTIYF
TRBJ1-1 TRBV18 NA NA TGTGCCAGCTCACCACAAGGGGAGGGCACTGAAGCTTTCTTT CASSPQGEGTEAFF
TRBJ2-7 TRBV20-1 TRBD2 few TGCAGTGCTGGGACTAGCGTCTACGAGCAGTACTTC CSAGTSVYEQYF
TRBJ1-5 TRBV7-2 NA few TGTGCCAGCAGCTCGGTGGCCCTCGACGGTCAGCCCCAGCATTTT CASSSVALDGQPQHF
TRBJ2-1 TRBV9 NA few TGTGCCAGCAGCGTAGACGGAGACTCCTACAATGAGCAGTTCTTC CASSVDGDSYNEQFF
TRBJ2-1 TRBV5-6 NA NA TGTGCCAGCAGCGCCTACCACAATGAGCAGTTCTTC CASSAYHNEQFF